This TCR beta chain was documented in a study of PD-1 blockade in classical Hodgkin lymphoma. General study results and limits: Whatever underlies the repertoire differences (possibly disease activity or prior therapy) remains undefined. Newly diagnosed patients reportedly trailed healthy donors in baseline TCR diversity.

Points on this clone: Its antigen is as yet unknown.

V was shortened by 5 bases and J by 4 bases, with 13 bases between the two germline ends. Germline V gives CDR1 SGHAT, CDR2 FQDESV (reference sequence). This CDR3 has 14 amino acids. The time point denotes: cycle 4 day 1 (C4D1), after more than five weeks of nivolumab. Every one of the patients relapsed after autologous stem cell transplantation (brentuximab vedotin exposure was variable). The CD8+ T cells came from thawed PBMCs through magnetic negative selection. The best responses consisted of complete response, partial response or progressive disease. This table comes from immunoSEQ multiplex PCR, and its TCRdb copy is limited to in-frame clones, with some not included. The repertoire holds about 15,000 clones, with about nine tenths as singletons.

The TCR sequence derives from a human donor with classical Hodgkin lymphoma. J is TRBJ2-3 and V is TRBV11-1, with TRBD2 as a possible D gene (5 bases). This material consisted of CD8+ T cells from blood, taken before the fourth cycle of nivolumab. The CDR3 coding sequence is TGTGCCAGCAGCCTAGATGTGGAGGCAGATACGCAGTATTTT. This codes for CASSLDVEADTQYF.